The 22 T cell receptor beta chains presented below share a single source sample, sequenced in a study of regulatory T cells in long-lasting Graves disease. Specified time point: newly diagnosed GD, antithyroid drugs for less than 3 months. PBMC-extracted RNA yielded the TCR library. CDR3-region Arm-PCR and iRepertoire HTBI primers produced the TCR beta libraries. MiXCR, applied by TCRdb to the multiplex PCR reads, yields one record per CDR3 protein. The sample carries over 450,000 distinct CDR3 sequences, more than 10% recorded once. The same sample was also studied in work on T cells in Graves' hyperthyroidism and ophthalmopathy.

The material sequenced was peripheral blood mononuclear cells (PBMCs), taken at new diagnosis, from a patient treated with antithyroid drugs. The receptors come from a woman in her twenties or thirties with Graves disease.

The chain is built from TRBV15 and TRBJ2-5; D not certain. This CDR3 has 15 residues. V was cut by 2 bases and J by 1 base, with 11 bases left in between. Germline CDR1 and CDR2: LNHNV and YYDKDF (reference sequence). The CDR3 coding sequence is TGTGCCACCAGCAGAAACGGGCAGACCCAAGAGACCCAGTACTTC. Amino acid sequence: CATSRNGQTQETQYF. The whole variable domain, remainder taken from reference TRBV15 and TRBJ2-5, is DAMVIQNPRYQVTQFGKPVTLSCSQTLNHNVMYWYQQKSSQAPKLLFHYYDKDFNNEADTPDNFQSRRPNTSFCFLDIRSPGLGDTAMYLCATSRNGQTQETQYFGPGTRLLVL.

This clonotype was detected only a few times. The chain couples TRBV10-3 to TRBJ1-2; TRBD1 matches 9 bases. Germline CDR1 and CDR2: ENHRY and SYGVKD. The J segment lost 7 bases and the V segment lost 6 bases, leaving 3 bases of the junction unmatched. CDR3 size: 12 residues. The CDR3 nucleotides are TGTGCCATCAGGCAGACAGGGGGTGGCTACACCTTC. Protein product: CAIRQTGGGYTF.

Many counts were recorded for this clonotype. This sequence joins TRBV20-1 and TRBJ1-1; D call uncertain. V shed 0 bases and J shed 3 bases, with 14 bases lying between them. The CDR3 runs to 15 residues. In germline, CDR1 is DFQATT, CDR2 SNEGSKA (reference sequence). The DNA for the CDR3 is TGCAGTGCTAGAGATCTGGGAGTGGAGTACACTGAAGCTTTCTTT. Amino acid sequence: CSARDLGVEYTEAFF.

This clonotype was observed many times. V is TRBV13 and J is TRBJ1-2; D perhaps matches TRBD1 (5 bases). CDR1 and CDR2 from the germline V gene are PRHDT and FYEKMQ (reference sequence). Trimming left V 0 bases short and J 8 bases short, with 13 bases between. This CDR3 contains 14 residues. The CDR3 sequence is CASSLGVSGKGYTF. For the CDR3, the DNA is TGTGCCAGCAGCTTAGGCGTGTCAGGGAAGGGCTACACCTTC.

There are many counts of this clonotype. V gene TRBV30 combines with J gene TRBJ2-5; the match to TRBD2 covers 11 bases. The length of the CDR3 is 17 residues. Trimming at V came to 1 base and at J to 0 bases, leaving 7 bases not matched to a gene. Germline V lookup: CDR1 GTSNPN, CDR2 SVGIG (reference sequence). CDR3 region: CAWSAPRLAGYQETQYF. DNA for the CDR3: TGTGCCTGGAGTGCCCCCCGACTAGCGGGGTACCAAGAGACCCAGTACTTC.

This clonotype was seen at least ten times. This sequence joins TRBV4-3 and TRBJ2-1; D is perhaps TRBD2 (6 bases). CDR3 length equals 15 residues. Between the trimmed V and J ends, which lost 1 base and 4 bases, there was a span of 11 bases. Germline V gene data show CDR1 as LGHNA and CDR2 as YSLEER. The chain's CDR3 is CASSQGVDYYNEQFF. In DNA, the CDR3 is TGCGCCAGCAGCCAAGGTGTGGACTATTACAATGAGCAGTTCTTC.

This clonotype occurred a few times. The chain combines TRBV20-1 with TRBJ1-1; D ambiguous. There are 8 residues in the CDR3. Germline CDR1 and CDR2: DFQATT and SNEGSKA (reference sequence). Trimming removed 3 bases at V and 11 bases at J, with 4 bases between. As DNA, the CDR3 is TGCAGTGCTAGTTGGGCTTTCTTT. It yields the protein CSASWAFF.

The sample holds many counts of this clonotype. The chain uses TRBV2 and TRBJ1-1; 9 nucleotides align to TRBD1. The CDR3 is 13 amino acids. Germline CDR1 SNHLY, CDR2 FYNNEI. The J segment lost 7 bases and the V segment lost 3 bases, leaving 3 bases of the junction unmatched. The CDR3 coding sequence is TGTGCCAGCAGTGATGACAGGGGGATTGAAGCTTTCTTT. It codes for CASSDDRGIEAFF.

Worth noting for this clonotype: A much larger clonotype is one base distant, so this may be a read error. CDR3: CASSRGETRYF. The DNA for the CDR3 is TGTGCCAGCAGCCGGGGGGAGACCCGGTACTTC. This chain links TRBV7-2 with TRBJ2-5, with TRBD2 matching 7 bases. The CDR3 has 11 residues. Germline CDR1 and CDR2: SGHTA and FQGNSA.

In regard to this clonotype: It is likely a read error: a sequence one base away is far more abundant. The gene calls are TRBV28 and TRBJ1-5, with 9 nucleotides matching TRBD1. The J call is uncertain, as TRBJ1-6 better fits the DNA end. CDR1 MDHEN and CDR2 SYDVKM come from the germline V gene. The CDR3 length is 12 residues. The CDR3 loop is CPSTGGVSPLHF. The CDR3 DNA follows: TGTCCCAGCACAGGGGGCGTATCACCCCTCCACTTT.

The chain is built from TRBV6-1 and TRBJ2-6; TRBD1 matches at 12 bases. With 8 bases clipped from V and 3 bases from J, the junction kept 11 bases outside the gene matches. The CDR3 covers 18 residues. The germline CDR1 and CDR2 sequences are MNHNS and SASEGT. The CDR3 nucleotides are TGTGCCAGCGCGGGGACAGGGGGCCCCCTTGATGGGGCCAACGTCCTGACTTTC. Its translation: CASAGTGGPLDGANVLTF.

This clonotype was seen a handful of times. The V and J genes are TRBV6-1 and TRBJ2-7, with D perhaps TRBD1 (5 bases). This CDR3 contains 16 residues. Germline lookup yields CDR1 MNHNS and CDR2 SASEGT. Trimming stripped 5 bases from V and 5 bases from J, with 22 bases between. DNA for the CDR3: TGTGCCAGCAGTCCCCCTACTGGGGCCCCCCCCAACGAGCAGTACTTC. It codes for CASSPPTGAPPNEQYF.

The sample holds many counts of this clonotype. The chain carries TRBV7-2 and TRBJ2-5; D is ambiguous. The V and J ends lost 2 bases and 7 bases respectively, with 8 bases between them. This CDR3 is built from 12 residues. Germline CDR1 reads SGHTA; CDR2 reads FQGNSA. CDR3 DNA sequence: TGTGCCAGCAGCTTACGGGCGACGACCCAGTACTTC. Its protein is CASSLRATTQYF.

The J gene is TRBJ2-5, the V gene TRBV28; D is unresolved. Germline values: CDR1 MDHEN, CDR2 SYDVKM. V was trimmed by 6 bases and J by 4 bases, leaving 18 bases between them. CDR3 length: 15 residues. CDR3 sequence reads: CASSPVERIRETQYF. The CDR3 DNA reads TGTGCCAGCAGCCCCGTTGAACGGATCCGAGAGACCCAGTACTTC.

This clonotype occurred many times. This chain uses TRBV28 with TRBJ1-3; no definite D call. Trimming shortened V by 9 bases and J by 0 bases, and 12 bases separated the two germline ends. CDR1 and CDR2 from the germline V gene are MDHEN and SYDVKM. The CDR3 loop spans 14 amino acids. The CDR3 nucleotides are TGTGCCAGTAAACAAGCGATCTCTGGAAACACCATATATTTT. It yields the protein CASKQAISGNTIYF.

This clonotype has ten or more counts. The chain links TRBV11-2 to TRBJ2-7; no definite D call. The germline V and J ends were trimmed by 2 bases and 2 bases, with 10 bases remaining between them. The CDR3 has 14 amino acids. In germline, CDR1 is SGHAT, CDR2 FQNNGV. The CDR3, as DNA: TGTGCCAGCAGCTTACCGCACAGAACCTACGAGCAGTACTTC. It specifies CASSLPHRTYEQYF.

This clonotype was observed many times. The chain links TRBV2 to TRBJ1-4; TRBD1 aligns across 9 bases. The germline V gene has CDR1 SNHLY and CDR2 FYNNEI. The V and J ends lost 7 bases and 3 bases, in that order; junction bases with no gene match: 6. This CDR3 contains 15 residues. The chain's CDR3 is CASKIQGAANEKLFF. CDR3 DNA sequence: TGTGCCAGCAAAATACAGGGGGCTGCTAATGAAAAACTGTTTTTT. Complete variable domain (other parts from reference TRBV2 and TRBJ1-4): EPEVTQTPSHQVTQMGQEVILRCVPISNHLYFYWYRQILGQKVEFLVSFYNNEISEKSEIFDDQFSVERPDGSNFTLKIRSTKLEDSAMYFCASKIQGAANEKLFFGSGTQLSVL.

This clonotype was detected only a few times. The chain links TRBV12-3 or TRBV12-4 to TRBJ1-2, with D maybe TRBD1 (5 bases). V was clipped by 5 bases and J by 4 bases, with 14 bases between them. The CDR3 loop spans 14 amino acids. CDR3: CASSPPVGTYGYTF. The CDR3 bases are TGTGCCAGCAGTCCACCTGTGGGGACCTATGGCTACACCTTC.

The sample holds a few counts of this clonotype. The chain combines TRBV7-9 with TRBJ1-6; perhaps TRBD1 as D (5 bases). The CDR3 runs to 14 residues. The germline CDR1 and CDR2 sequences are SEHNR and FQNEAQ (reference sequence). Trimming took off 1 base at V and 6 bases at J, with 7 bases between the two ends. CDR3 bases: TGTGCCAGCAGCTTAGTGGGGGTTAATTCACCCCTCCACTTT. Protein sequence: CASSLVGVNSPLHF.

Ten or more counts support this clonotype. This chain connects TRBV6-1 to TRBJ1-5; D perhaps matches TRBD1 (5 bases). The V end was cut by 8 bases, the J end by 7 bases, with 18 bases between. There are 14 residues in the CDR3. The germline gives CDR1 MNHNS, CDR2 SASEGT. Here the CDR3 DNA reads TGTGCCAGCTGCCGGGGGGGGTCTGGACAGCCCCAGCATTTT. Translated, it gives CASCRGGSGQPQHF.

The chain combines TRBV5-6 with TRBJ1-5, with D hard to call. V dropped 3 bases and J dropped 4 bases, with 8 bases sitting between them. Germline V lookup: CDR1 SGHDT, CDR2 YYEEEE. CDR3 length: 13 residues. CDR3 in DNA: TGTGCCAGCAGCTGGCAAGAAAATCAGCCCCAGCATTTT. Translating it yields CASSWQENQPQHF.

This clonotype was seen a few times. The V gene is TRBV19, the J gene TRBJ1-4, with 8 bases matching TRBD1. The germline gives CDR1 LNHDA, CDR2 SQIVND (reference sequence). The CDR3 contains 16 residues. Germline trimming cut 0 bases from V and 8 bases from J; bases unmatched to any gene: 8. CDR3 bases: TGTGCCAGTAGTATAGACTGGCGCCGGACAGGGGAAAAACTGTTTTTT. Translation: CASSIDWRRTGEKLFF.